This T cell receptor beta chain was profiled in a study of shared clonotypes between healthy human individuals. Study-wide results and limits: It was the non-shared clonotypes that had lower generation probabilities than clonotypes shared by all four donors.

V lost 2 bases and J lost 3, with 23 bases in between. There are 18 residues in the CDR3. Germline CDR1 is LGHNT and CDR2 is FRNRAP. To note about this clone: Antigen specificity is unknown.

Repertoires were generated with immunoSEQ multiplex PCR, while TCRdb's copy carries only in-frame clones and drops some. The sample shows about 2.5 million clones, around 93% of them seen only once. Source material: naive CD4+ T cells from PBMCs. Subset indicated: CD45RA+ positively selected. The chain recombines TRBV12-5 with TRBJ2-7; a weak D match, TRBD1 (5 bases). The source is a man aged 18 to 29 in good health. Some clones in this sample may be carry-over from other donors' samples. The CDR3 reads CASGLYSRSLGEDYEQYF. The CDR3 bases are TGTGCTAGTGGTTTGTATTCTAGGAGTTTAGGGGAAGACTACGAGCAGTACTTC. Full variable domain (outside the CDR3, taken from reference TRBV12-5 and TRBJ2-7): DARVTQTPRHKVTEMGQEVTMRCQPILGHNTVFWYRQTMMQGLELLAYFRNRAPLDDSGMPKDRFSAEMPDATLATLKIQPSEPRDSAVYFCASGLYSRSLGEDYEQYFGPGTRLTVT.